A selection of T cell receptor beta chains follows, all from one sample in a study of identical twins. Each CDR3 protein is one row after TCRdb ran MiXCR on the 5' RACE reads. The sample records approximately 550,000 distinct CDR3 sequences, approximately 20% being singletons. The same specimen was also included in a second study, on yellow fever vaccine responses in identical twins.

Sequencing used CD4+ T cells sorted from blood. Receptors originate from a woman younger than 35 in good health. Both conserved end residues are part of each CDR3. The D gene is left open where the match is weak. The listing skips clone size in some rows; elsewhere it reads once, few, many or a size class.

NA	TRBV10-3	NA	TRBJ2-2	CAISKQGIGELFF	TGTGCCATCAGTAAACAGGGAATTGGGGAGCTGTTTTTT
few	TRBV29-1	NA	TRBJ2-1	CSVPGTSYNEQFF	TGCAGCGTTCCCGGGACCTCCTACAATGAGCAGTTCTTC
NA	TRBV5-8	NA	TRBJ2-7	CASSSTGNFVHEQYF	TGTGCCAGCAGCTCTACAGGGAATTTCGTACACGAGCAGTACTTC
few	TRBV6-6	NA	TRBJ1-1	CASSYQNTEAFF	TGTGCCAGCAGTTACCAGAACACTGAAGCTTTCTTT
many	TRBV12-3/TRBV12-4	NA	TRBJ2-5	CASSKTGIQETQYF	TGTGCCAGCAGTAAAACCGGGATACAAGAGACCCAGTACTTC
NA	TRBV20-1	TRBD2	TRBJ2-7	CSARDGGRAGYEQYF	TGCAGTGCTAGAGACGGCGGGAGGGCCGGTTACGAGCAGTACTTC
few	TRBV10-2	TRBD1	TRBJ2-2	CASRRQGGGELFF	TGCGCCAGCAGAAGACAGGGTGGCGGGGAGCTGTTTTTT
few	TRBV3-1	TRBD2	TRBJ2-7	CASSQNSGASYEQYF	TGTGCCAGCAGCCAAAATAGCGGGGCCTCCTACGAGCAGTACTTC
many	TRBV28	TRBD2	TRBJ2-7	CASRREGPYEQYF	TGTGCCAGCAGGAGGGAGGGGCCCTACGAGCAGTACTTC
NA	TRBV20-1	TRBD1	TRBJ1-6	CSARTGGQALSPLHF	TGCAGTGCTAGGACGGGGGGACAGGCTCTTTCACCCCTCCACTTT
once	TRBV7-9	NA	TRBJ2-7	CASSSPLLSSSYEQYF	TGTGCCAGCAGCTCCCCCCTCCTTTCTTCATCCTACGAGCAGTACTTC
few	TRBV2	NA	TRBJ2-7	CASNAAYEQYF	TGTGCCAGCAACGCCGCCTACGAGCAGTACTTC
few	TRBV6-1	NA	TRBJ1-6	CASRPPGRLSSPLHF	TGTGCCAGCAGGCCGCCAGGACGTCTTAGTTCACCCCTCCACTTT
few	TRBV6-5	NA	TRBJ1-4	CASSSAGAGEKLFF	TGTGCCAGCAGTTCTGCAGGGGCGGGTGAAAAACTGTTTTTT
few	TRBV4-1	NA	TRBJ2-3	CASSQVDLAGSTDTQYF	TGCGCCAGCAGCCAAGTCGACCTCGCGGGAAGCACAGATACGCAGTATTTT
few	TRBV12-3/TRBV12-4	TRBD1	TRBJ1-1	CASRDREGEAFF	TGTGCCAGCAGGGACAGGGAGGGTGAAGCTTTCTTT
NA	TRBV20-1	NA	TRBJ2-4	CSARGPILQYF	TGCAGTGCTAGAGGTCCGATCCTTCAGTACTTC
NA	TRBV24-1	TRBD1	TRBJ2-3	CATSDRGQGDTQYF	TGTGCCACCAGTGACAGGGGACAGGGGGATACGCAGTATTTT
few	TRBV2	TRBD1	TRBJ1-1	CASSLRGRPEAFF	TGTGCCAGCAGTCTCAGGGGGCGGCCTGAAGCTTTCTTT
NA	TRBV29-1	TRBD1	TRBJ1-2	CSVDPQGARGYTF	TGCAGCGTTGATCCCCAGGGGGCGCGTGGCTACACCTTC
NA	TRBV5-6	TRBD2	TRBJ2-7	CASSLVGGGGTYEQYF	TGTGCCAGCAGCTTGGTCGGTGGGGGGGGGACCTACGAGCAGTACTTC
NA	TRBV11-3	TRBD1	TRBJ2-3	CASTLGGGQGADTQYF	TGTGCCAGCACCCTGGGTGGTGGTCAGGGGGCAGATACGCAGTATTTT
few	TRBV27	NA	TRBJ2-2	CASSFPKPGELFF	TGTGCCAGCAGTTTCCCTAAGCCCGGGGAGCTGTTTTTT
NA	TRBV7-7	TRBD2	TRBJ2-5	CASSHTLAGEETQYF	TGTGCCAGCAGCCACACACTAGCGGGAGAAGAGACCCAGTACTTC
NA	TRBV5-1	TRBD2	TRBJ2-1	CASSLSTSGTSRLGGEQFF	TGCGCCAGCAGTCTTTCGACTAGCGGGACTTCTCGGCTCGGTGGTGAGCAGTTCTTC
NA	TRBV2	TRBD2	TRBJ2-7	CASRGPSGRANNEQYF	TGTGCCAGCAGGGGTCCTAGCGGGAGGGCCAATAACGAGCAGTACTTC
few	TRBV4-1	NA	TRBJ1-1	CASSRKGQSAGIGVEAFF	TGCGCCAGCAGCCGAAAAGGACAGTCGGCGGGCATAGGGGTTGAAGCTTTCTTT
few	TRBV29-1	NA	TRBJ1-2	CSVEGYTF	TGCAGCGTTGAGGGCTACACCTTC
NA	TRBV4-1	NA	TRBJ1-2	CASSQEGPGNGYTF	TGCGCCAGCAGCCAAGAGGGACCGGGGAATGGCTACACCTTC
NA	TRBV5-1	NA	TRBJ2-3	CASRRGSSTDTQYF	TGCGCCAGCAGGAGGGGAAGTAGCACAGATACGCAGTATTTT
NA	TRBV7-9	TRBD1	TRBJ1-1	CASSLAGGTAANTEAFF	TGTGCCAGCAGCTTAGCGGGGGGGACAGCCGCGAACACTGAAGCTTTCTTT
NA	TRBV20-1	NA	TRBJ2-7	CSASDEQYF	TGCAGTGCTAGCGACGAGCAGTACTTC
many	TRBV12-3/TRBV12-4	NA	TRBJ2-7	CASSLADFPGEQYF	TGTGCCAGCAGTTTAGCCGATTTCCCCGGTGAGCAGTACTTC
NA	TRBV27	NA	TRBJ2-7	CASSPSFPYSYEQYF	TGTGCCAGCAGTCCGTCTTTCCCCTACTCCTACGAGCAGTACTTC
few	TRBV6-2/TRBV6-3	NA	TRBJ1-2	CASSYSWQIYGYTF	TGTGCCAGCAGTTACTCGTGGCAGATCTATGGCTACACCTTC
once	TRBV5-1	TRBD2	TRBJ2-5	CASRPLAGLQETQYF	TGCGCCAGCAGGCCACTAGCGGGTCTACAAGAGACCCAGTACTTC
NA	TRBV15	TRBD1	TRBJ2-7	CATSRGAGQGTDEQYF	TGTGCCACCAGCAGGGGAGCCGGACAGGGCACCGACGAGCAGTACTTC
NA	TRBV7-9	TRBD1	TRBJ2-6	CASSLETGGGGANVLTF	TGTGCCAGCAGCTTAGAGACAGGGGGCGGAGGGGCCAACGTCCTGACTTTC